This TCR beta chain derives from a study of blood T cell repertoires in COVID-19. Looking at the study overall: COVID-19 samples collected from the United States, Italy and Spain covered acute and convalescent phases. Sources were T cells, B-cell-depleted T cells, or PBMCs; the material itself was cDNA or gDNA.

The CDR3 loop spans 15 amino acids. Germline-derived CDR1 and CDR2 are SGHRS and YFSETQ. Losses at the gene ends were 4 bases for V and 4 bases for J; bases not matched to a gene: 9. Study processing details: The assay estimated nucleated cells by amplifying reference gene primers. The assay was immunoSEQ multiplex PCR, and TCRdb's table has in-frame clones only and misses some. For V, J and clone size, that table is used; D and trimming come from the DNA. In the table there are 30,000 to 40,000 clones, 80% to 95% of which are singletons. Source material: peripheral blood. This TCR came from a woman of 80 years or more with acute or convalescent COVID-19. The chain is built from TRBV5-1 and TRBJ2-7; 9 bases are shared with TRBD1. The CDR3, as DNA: TGCGCCAGCAGCCCCACCGGGACAGGGATGTACGAGCAGTACTTC. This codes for CASSPTGTGMYEQYF.